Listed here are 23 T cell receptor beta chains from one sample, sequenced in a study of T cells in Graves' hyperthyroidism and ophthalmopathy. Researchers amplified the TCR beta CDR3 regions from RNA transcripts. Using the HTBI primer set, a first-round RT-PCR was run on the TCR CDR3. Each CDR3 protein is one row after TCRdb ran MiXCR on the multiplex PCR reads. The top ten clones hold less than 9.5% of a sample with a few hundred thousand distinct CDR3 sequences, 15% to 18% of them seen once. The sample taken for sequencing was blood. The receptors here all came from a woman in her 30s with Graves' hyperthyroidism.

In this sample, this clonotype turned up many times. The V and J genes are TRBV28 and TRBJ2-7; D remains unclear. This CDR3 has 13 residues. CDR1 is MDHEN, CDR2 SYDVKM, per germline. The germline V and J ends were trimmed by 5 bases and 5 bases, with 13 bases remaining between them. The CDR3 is CASSRGSTDEQYF. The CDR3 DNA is TGTGCCAGCAGTCGAGGATCTACTGACGAGCAGTACTTC.

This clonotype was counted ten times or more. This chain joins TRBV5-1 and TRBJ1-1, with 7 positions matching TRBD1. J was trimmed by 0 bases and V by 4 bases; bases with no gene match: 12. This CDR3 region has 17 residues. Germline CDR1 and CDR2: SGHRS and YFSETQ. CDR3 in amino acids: CASSLPGSGQMNTEAFF. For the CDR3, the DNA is TGCGCCAGCAGCCTCCCCGGCTCGGGACAGATGAACACTGAAGCTTTCTTT.

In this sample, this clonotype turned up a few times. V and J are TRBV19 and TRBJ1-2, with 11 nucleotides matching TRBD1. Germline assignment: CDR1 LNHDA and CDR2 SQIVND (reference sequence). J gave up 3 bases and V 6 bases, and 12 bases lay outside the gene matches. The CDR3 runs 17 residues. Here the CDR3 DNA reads TGTGCCAGTAGCACCAGGACAGGGGGCTCTGTCGACTATGGCTACACCTTC. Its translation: CASSTRTGGSVDYGYTF.

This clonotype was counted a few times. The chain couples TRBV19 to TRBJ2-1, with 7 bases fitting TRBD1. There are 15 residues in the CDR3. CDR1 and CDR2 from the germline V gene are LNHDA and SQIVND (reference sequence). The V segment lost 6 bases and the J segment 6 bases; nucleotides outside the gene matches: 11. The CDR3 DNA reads TGTGCCAGTAGCCGAGGGGGCGTCGGGCTCAATGAGCAGTTCTTC. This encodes CASSRGGVGLNEQFF.

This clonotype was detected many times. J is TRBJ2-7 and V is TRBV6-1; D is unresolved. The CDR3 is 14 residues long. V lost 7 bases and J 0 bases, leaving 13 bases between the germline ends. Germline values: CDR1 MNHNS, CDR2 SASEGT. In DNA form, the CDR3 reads TGTGCCAGCACTCGTGCGCAGAGCTCCTACGAGCAGTACTTC. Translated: CASTRAQSSYEQYF.

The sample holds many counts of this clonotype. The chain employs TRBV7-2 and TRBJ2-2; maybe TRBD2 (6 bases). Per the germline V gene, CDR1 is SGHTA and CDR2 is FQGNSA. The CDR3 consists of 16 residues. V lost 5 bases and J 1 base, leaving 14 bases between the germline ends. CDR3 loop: CASSPFGGVNTGELFF. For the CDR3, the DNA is TGTGCCAGCAGCCCATTCGGGGGAGTGAACACCGGGGAGCTGTTTTTT.

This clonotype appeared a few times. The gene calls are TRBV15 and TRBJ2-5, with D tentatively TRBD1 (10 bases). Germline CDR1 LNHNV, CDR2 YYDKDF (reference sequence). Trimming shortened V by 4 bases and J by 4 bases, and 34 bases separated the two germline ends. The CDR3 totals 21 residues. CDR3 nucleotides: TGTGCCACCAGCATATGGACAGGGGGGGAACTAGCGGGCGCCGGCGGAGAGACCCAGTACTTC. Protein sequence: CATSIWTGGELAGAGGETQYF.

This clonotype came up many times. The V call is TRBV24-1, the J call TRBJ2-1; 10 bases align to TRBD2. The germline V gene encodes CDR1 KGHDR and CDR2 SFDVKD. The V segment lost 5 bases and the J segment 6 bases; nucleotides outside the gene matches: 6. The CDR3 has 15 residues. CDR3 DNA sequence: TGTGCCACCAGTGGTCTAGCGGGAGTCCCCAATGAGCAGTTCTTC. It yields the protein CATSGLAGVPNEQFF.

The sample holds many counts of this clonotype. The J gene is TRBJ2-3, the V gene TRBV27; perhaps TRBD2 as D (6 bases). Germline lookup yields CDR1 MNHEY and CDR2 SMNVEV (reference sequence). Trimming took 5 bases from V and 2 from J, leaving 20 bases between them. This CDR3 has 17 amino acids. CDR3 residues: CASSPPPLGGATDTQYF. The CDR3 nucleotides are TGTGCCAGCAGTCCACCCCCTCTTGGAGGGGCCACAGATACGCAGTATTTT.

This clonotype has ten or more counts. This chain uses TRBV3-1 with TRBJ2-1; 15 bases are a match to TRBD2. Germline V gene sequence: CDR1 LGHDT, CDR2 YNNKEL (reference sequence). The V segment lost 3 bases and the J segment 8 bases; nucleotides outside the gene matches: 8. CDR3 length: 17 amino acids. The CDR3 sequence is CASSQWTSGRAGDEQFF. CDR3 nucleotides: TGTGCCAGCAGCCAGTGGACTAGCGGGAGGGCCGGAGATGAGCAGTTCTTC.

The CDR3 loop reads CASSLARNNSPLHF. The DNA of the CDR3 is TGTGCCAGCAGCCTAGCGAGGAATAATTCACCCCTCCACTTT. This rearrangement joins TRBV3-1 to TRBJ1-6; D unresolved. Per germline, CDR1 LGHDT and CDR2 YNNKEL (reference sequence). CDR3 length equals 14 residues. Trimming took off 4 bases at V and 5 bases at J, with 9 bases between the two ends.

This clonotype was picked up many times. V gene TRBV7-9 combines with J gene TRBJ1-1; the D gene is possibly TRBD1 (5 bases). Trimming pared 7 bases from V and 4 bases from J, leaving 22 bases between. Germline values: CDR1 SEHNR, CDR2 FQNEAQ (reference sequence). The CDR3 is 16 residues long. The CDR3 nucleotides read TGTGCCAGCACGACCAGCGTGGGGGTGGGGGGCACTGAAGCTTTCTTT. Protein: CASTTSVGVGGTEAFF.

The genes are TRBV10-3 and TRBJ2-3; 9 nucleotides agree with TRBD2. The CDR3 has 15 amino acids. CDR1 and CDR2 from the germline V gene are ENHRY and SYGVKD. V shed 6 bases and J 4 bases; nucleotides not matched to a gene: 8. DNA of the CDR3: TGTGCCATCAGGGTAGCGGGAGAGGGGTCAGATACGCAGTATTTT. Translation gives CAIRVAGEGSDTQYF.

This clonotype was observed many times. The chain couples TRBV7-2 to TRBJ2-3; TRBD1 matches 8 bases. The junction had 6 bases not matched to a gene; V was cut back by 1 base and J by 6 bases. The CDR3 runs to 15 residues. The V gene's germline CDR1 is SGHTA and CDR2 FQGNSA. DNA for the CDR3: TGTGCCAGCAGCTTAGTGCCAGGGGGCTGGGATACGCAGTATTTT. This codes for CASSLVPGGWDTQYF.

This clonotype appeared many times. The chain's CDR3 is CASSYADRVAFF. CDR3 DNA sequence: TGTGCCAGCAGTTACGCCGACAGGGTGGCTTTCTTT. The chain carries TRBV6-5 and TRBJ1-1; 7 nucleotides align to TRBD1. This CDR3 is built from 12 residues. Germline CDR1 is MNHEY and CDR2 is SVGAGI. Trimming took 2 bases from V and 11 from J; bases not matched to a gene: 5.

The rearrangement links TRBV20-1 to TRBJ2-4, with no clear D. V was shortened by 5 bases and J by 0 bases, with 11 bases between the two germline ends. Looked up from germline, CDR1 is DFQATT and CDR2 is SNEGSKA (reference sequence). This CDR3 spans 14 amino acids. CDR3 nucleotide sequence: TGCAGTGCTCTCAAGACGGTAGCCAAAAACATTCAGTACTTC. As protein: CSALKTVAKNIQYF.

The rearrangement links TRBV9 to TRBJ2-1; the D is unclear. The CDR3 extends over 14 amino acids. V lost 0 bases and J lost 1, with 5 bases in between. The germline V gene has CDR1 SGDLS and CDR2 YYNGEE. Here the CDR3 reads CASSVGSSYNEQFF. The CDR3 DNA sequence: TGTGCCAGCAGCGTAGGAAGTTCCTACAATGAGCAGTTCTTC.

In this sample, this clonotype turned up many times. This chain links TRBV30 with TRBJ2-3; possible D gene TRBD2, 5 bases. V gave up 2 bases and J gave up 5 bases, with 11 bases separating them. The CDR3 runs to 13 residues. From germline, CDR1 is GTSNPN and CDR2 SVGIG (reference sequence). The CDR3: CAWSWRAEDTQYF. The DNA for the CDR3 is TGTGCCTGGAGTTGGCGGGCCGAAGATACGCAGTATTTT. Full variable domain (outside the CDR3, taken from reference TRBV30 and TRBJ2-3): SQTIHQWPATLVQPVGSPLSLECTVEGTSNPNLYWYRQAAGRGLQLLFYSVGIGQISSEVPQNLSASRPQDRQFILSSKKLLLSDSGFYLCAWSWRAEDTQYFGPGTRLTVL.

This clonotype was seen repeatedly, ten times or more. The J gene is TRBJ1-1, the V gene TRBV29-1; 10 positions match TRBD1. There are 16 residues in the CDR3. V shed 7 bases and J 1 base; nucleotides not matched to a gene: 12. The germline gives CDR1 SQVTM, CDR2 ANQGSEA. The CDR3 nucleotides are TGCAGCGCTAGGACAGGGGGTGTTGCTAGGAACACTGAAGCTTTCTTT. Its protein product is CSARTGGVARNTEAFF.

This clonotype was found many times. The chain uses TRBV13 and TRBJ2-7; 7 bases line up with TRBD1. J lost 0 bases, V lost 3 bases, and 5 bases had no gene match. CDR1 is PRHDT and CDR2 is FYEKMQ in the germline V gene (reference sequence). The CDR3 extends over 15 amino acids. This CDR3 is CASSFGAGGSYEQYF. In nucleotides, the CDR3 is TGTGCCAGCAGCTTCGGGGCAGGGGGCTCCTACGAGCAGTACTTC. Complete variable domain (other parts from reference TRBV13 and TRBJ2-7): AAGVIQSPRHLIKEKRETATLKCYPIPRHDTVYWYQQGPGQDPQFLISFYEKMQSDKGSIPDRFSAQQFSDYHSELNMSSLELGDSALYFCASSFGAGGSYEQYFGPGTRLTVT.

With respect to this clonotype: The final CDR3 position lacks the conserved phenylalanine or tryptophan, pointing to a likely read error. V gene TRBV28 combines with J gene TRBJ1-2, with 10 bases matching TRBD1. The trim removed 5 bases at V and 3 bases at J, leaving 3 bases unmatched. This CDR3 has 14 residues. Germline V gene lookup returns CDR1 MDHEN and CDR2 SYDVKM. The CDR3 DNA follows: TGTGCCAGCAGTCCGGGACAGGGGTACTATGGCTACACCCTC. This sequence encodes CASSPGQGYYGYTL.

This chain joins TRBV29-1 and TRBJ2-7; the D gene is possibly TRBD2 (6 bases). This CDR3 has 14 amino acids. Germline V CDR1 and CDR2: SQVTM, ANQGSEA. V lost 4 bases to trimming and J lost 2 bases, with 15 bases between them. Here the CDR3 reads CSVGPRLGPYEQYF. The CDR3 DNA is TGCAGCGTTGGCCCACGACTAGGTCCCTACGAGCAGTACTTC.

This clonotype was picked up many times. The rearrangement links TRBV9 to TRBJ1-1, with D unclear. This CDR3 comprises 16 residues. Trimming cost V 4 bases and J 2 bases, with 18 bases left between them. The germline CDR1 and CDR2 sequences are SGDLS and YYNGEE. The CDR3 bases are TGTGCCAGCAGCAGGCGTCGCTCGGGCGGAAACACTGAAGCTTTCTTT. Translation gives CASSRRRSGGNTEAFF.